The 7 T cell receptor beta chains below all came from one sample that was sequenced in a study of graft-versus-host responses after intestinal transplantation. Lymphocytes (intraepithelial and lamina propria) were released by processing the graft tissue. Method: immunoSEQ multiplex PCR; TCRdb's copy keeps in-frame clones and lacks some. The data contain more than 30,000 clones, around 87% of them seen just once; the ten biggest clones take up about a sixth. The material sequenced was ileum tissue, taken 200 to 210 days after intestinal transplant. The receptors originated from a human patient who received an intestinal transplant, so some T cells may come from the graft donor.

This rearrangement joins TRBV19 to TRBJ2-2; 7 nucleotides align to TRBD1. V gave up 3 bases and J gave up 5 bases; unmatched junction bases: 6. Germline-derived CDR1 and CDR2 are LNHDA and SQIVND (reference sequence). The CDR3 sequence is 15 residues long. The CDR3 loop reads CASSIAGGETGELFF. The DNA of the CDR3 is TGTGCCAGTAGTATCGCAGGGGGTGAAACCGGGGAGCTGTTTTTT.

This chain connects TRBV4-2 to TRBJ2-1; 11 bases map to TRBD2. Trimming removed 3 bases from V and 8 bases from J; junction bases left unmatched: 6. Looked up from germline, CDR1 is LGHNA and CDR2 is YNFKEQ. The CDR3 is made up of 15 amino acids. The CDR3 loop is CASSQLAGGVDEQFF. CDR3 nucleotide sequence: TGTGCCAGCAGCCAGCTAGCGGGGGGCGTCGATGAGCAGTTCTTC.

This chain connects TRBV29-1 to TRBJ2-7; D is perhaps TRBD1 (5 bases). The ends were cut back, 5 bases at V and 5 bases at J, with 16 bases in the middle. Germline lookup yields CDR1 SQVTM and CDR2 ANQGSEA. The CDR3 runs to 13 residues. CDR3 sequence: CSVCGRVTDEQYF. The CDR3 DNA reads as TGCAGCGTTTGCGGCAGGGTCACAGACGAGCAGTACTTC.

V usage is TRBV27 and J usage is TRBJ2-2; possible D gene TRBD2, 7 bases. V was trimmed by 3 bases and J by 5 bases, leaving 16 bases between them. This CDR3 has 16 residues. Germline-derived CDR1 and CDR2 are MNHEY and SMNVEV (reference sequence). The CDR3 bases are TGTGCCAGCAGTTTGGGGGCGGGAGATAGAACCGGGGAGCTGTTTTTT. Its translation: CASSLGAGDRTGELFF.

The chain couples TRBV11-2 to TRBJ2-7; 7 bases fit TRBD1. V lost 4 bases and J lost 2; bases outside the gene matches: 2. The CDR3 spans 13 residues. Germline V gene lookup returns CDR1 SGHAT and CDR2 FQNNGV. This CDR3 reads CASSWDSAYEQYF. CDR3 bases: TGTGCCAGCAGCTGGGACAGCGCCTACGAGCAGTACTTC.

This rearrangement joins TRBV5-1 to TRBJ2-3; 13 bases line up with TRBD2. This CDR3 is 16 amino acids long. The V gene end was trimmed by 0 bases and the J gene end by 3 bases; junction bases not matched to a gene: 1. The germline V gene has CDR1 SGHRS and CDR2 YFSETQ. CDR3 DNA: TGCGCCAGCAGCTTGGGACTAGCGGGAGGAACAGATACGCAGTATTTT. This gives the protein CASSLGLAGGTDTQYF.

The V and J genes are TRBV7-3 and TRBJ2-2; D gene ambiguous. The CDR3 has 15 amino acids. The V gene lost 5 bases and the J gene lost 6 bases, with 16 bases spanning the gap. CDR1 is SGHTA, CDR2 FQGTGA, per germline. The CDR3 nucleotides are TGTGCCAGCAGCCCCAAACGGGCTACTGCCGGGGAGCTGTTTTTT. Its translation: CASSPKRATAGELFF.